This note documents a single TCR beta chain sequence. This table comes from immunoSEQ multiplex PCR, and its TCRdb copy is limited to in-frame clones, with some not included. The sample includes almost 250,000 clones, around 89% of them seen just once. The data stem from a study of blood T cell repertoires in COVID-19. Overall study: Acute-phase and convalescent COVID-19 samples originated in the United States, Italy and Spain.

Donors in Cohort 3 counted as recovered after two negative PCRs, clearance, or symptom resolution. The CDR3 runs 16 residues. V lost 3 bases, J lost 1 base, and 6 bases stayed unmatched. Germline values: CDR1 SGDLS, CDR2 YYNGEE. This TCR was sampled from a woman in her thirties who had recovered from COVID-19. The chain recombines TRBV9 with TRBJ1-2, with 10 bases that match TRBD1. The source material was PBMCs or T cells enriched from blood (not recorded which). CDR3 bases: TGTGCCAGCAGCGGGGACAGGGGACTCCTTAACTATGGCTACACCTTC. Amino acid sequence: CASSGDRGLLNYGYTF.